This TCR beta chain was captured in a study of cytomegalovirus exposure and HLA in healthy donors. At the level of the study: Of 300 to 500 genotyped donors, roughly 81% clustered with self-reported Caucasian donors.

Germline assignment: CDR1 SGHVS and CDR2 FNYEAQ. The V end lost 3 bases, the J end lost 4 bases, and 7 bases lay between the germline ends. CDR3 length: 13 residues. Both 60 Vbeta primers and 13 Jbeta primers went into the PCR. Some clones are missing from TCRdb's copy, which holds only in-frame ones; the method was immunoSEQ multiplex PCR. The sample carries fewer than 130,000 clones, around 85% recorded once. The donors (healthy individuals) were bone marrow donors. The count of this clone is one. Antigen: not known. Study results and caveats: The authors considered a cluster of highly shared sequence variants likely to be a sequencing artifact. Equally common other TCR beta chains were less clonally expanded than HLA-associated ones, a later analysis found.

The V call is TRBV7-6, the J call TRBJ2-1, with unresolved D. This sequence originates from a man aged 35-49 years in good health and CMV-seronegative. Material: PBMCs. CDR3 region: CASSLGLYNEQFF. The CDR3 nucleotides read TGTGCCAGCAGCTTGGGCTTGTACAATGAGCAGTTCTTC. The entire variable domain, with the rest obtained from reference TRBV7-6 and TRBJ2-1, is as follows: GAGVSQSPRYKVTKRGQDVALRCDPISGHVSLYWYRQALGQGPEFLTYFNYEAQQDKSGLPNDRFSAERPEGSISTLTIQRTEQRDSAMYRCASSLGLYNEQFFGPGTRLTVL.